This T cell receptor (beta chain) was profiled in a study of Ad26.COV2.S vaccination and SARS-CoV-2 variants. Method: immunoSEQ multiplex PCR; TCRdb's copy keeps in-frame clones and lacks some. The sample yields about 390,000 clones, approximately 91% seen once. The treatment here: roughly 19 received Ad26.COV2.S at low or high dose, single or two shots; about 5 received placebo; per-sample allocation not given. Samples were taken on day 63 after the first vaccine or placebo injection. Germline CDR1 is MGHRA and CDR2 is YSYEKL. The V and J ends lost 6 bases and 2 bases, in that order; junction bases with no gene match: 6. CDR3 size: 14 residues.

Sequences were derived from peripheral blood, sampled in a trial of Ad26.COV2.S vaccine versus placebo. The receptor was derived from a person aged 18 to 65 who received the Ad26.COV2.S COVID-19 vaccine or a placebo. This sequence joins TRBV4-1 and TRBJ1-1; TRBD1 matches 7 bases. The CDR3 spells CASSRGQSNTEAFF. The CDR3 DNA reads TGCGCCAGCAGTCGGGGACAGTCCAACACTGAAGCTTTCTTT.